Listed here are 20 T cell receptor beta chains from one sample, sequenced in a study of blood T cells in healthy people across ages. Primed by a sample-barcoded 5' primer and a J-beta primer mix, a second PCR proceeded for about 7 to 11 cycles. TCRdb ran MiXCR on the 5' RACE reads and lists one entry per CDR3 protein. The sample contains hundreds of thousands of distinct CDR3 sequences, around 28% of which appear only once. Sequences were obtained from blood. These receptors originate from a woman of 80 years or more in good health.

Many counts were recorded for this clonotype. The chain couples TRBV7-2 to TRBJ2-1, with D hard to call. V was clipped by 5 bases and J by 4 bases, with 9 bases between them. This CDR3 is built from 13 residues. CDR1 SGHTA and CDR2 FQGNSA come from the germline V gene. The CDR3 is CASSPRMYNEQFF. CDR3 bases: TGTGCCAGCAGCCCCCGGATGTACAATGAGCAGTTCTTC.

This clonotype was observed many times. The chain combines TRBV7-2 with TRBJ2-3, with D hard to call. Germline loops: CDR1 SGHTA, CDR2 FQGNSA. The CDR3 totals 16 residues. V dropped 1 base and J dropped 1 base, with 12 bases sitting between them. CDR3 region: CASSLEPRLGTDTQYF. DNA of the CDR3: TGTGCCAGCAGCTTAGAGCCTCGGTTAGGCACAGATACGCAGTATTTT.

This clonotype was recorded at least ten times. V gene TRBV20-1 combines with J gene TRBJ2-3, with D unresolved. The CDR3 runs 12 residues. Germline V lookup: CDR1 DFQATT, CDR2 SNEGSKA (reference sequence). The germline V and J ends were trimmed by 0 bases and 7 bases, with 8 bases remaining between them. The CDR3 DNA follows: TGCAGTGCTAGAGATCGGTACAATACGCAGTATTTT. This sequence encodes CSARDRYNTQYF.

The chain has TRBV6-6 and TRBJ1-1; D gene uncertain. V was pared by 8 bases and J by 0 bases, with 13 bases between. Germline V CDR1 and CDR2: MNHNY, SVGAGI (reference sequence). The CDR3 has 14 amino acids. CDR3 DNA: TGTGCCAGCGTCGACAAATACATGAACACTGAAGCTTTCTTT. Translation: CASVDKYMNTEAFF.

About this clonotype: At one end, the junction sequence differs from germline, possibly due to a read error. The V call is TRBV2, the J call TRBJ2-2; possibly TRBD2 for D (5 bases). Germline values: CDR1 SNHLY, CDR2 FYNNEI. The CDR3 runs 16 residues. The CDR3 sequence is CASSPNGVPNTGEPFF. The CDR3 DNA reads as TGTGCCAGCAGCCCCAATGGGGTCCCGAACACCGGGGAGCCGTTTTTT.

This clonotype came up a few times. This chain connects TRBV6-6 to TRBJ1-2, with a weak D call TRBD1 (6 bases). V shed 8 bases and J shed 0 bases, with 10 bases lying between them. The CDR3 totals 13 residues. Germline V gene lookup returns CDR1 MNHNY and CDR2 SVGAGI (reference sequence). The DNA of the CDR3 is TGTGCCAGCGGGACACCTTCTAACTATGGCTACACCTTC. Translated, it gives CASGTPSNYGYTF.

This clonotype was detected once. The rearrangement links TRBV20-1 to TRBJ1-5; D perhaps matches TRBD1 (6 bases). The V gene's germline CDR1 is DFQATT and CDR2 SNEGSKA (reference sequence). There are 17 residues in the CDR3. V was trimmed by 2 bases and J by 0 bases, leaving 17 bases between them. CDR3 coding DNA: TGCAGTGCTAGACCCAGGGAGGGGGGCCATAGCAATCAGCCCCAGCATTTT. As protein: CSARPREGGHSNQPQHF.

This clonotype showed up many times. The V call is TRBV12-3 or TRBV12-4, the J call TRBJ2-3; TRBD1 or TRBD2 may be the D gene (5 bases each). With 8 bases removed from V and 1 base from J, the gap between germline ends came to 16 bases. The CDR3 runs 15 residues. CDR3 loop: CASGLGVQGTDTQYF. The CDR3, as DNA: TGTGCCAGCGGTCTGGGGGTCCAGGGCACAGATACGCAGTATTTT.

The CDR3, as DNA: TGTGCCAGCAGCCCTAAAGGCGGGGGGACCCCGTACGAGCAGTACTTC. It yields the protein CASSPKGGGTPYEQYF. This chain uses TRBV6-6 with TRBJ2-7, with 8 bases that match TRBD2. Germline-derived CDR1 and CDR2 are MNHNY and SVGAGI (reference sequence). V was clipped by 6 bases and J by 4 bases; unmatched bases: 14. The CDR3 extends over 16 amino acids.

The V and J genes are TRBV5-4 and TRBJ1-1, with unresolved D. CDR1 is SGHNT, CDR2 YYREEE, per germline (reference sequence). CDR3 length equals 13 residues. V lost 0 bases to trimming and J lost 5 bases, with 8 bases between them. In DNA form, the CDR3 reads TGTGCCAGCAGCTTGGTTAGGGAAACTGAAGCTTTCTTT. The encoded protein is CASSLVRETEAFF.

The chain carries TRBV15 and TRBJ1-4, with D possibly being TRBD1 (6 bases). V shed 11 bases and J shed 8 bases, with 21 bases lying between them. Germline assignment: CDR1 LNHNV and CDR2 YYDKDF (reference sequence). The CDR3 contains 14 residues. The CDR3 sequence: CAASRTKGEEKLFF. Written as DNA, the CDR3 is TGTGCCGCCTCACGTACGAAGGGGGAGGAAAAACTGTTTTTT.

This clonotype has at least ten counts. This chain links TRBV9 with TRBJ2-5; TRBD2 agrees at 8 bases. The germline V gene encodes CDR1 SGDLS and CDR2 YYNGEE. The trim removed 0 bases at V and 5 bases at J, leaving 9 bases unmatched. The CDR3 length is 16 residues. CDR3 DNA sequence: TGTGCCAGCAGCGTAGGAAGTTGGACTAGCCGGGAGACCCAGTACTTC. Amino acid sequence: CASSVGSWTSRETQYF.

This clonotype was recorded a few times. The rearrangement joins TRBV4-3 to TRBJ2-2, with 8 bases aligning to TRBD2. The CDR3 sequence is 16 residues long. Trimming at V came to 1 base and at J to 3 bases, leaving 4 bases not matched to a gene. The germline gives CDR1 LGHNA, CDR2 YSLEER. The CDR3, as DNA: TGCGCCAGCAGCCAAGGGGCGGGGGGCTACACCGGGGAGCTGTTTTTT. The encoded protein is CASSQGAGGYTGELFF.

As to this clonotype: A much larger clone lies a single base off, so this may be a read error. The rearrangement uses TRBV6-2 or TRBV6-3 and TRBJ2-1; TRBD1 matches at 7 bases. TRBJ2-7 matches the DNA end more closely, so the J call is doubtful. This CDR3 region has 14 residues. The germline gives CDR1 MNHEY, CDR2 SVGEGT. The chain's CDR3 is CASRFPTGNHEQYF. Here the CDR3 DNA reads TGTGCCAGCAGATTTCCGACAGGGAATCACGAGCAGTACTTC.

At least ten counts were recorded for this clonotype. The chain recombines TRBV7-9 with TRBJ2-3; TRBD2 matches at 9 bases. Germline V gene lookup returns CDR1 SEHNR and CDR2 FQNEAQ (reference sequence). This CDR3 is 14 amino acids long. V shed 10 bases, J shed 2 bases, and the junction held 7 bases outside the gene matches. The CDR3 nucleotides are TGTGCCACCGGGCTAGCGGGAAACACAGATACGCAGTATTTT. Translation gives CATGLAGNTDTQYF.

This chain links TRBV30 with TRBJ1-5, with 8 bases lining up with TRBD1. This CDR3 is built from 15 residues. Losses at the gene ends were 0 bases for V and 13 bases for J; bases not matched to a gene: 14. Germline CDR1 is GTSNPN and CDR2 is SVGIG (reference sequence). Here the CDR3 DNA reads TGTGCCTGGAGTGTACTGGGAACAGGGGGACAATTTCAGCATTTT. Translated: CAWSVLGTGGQFQHF.

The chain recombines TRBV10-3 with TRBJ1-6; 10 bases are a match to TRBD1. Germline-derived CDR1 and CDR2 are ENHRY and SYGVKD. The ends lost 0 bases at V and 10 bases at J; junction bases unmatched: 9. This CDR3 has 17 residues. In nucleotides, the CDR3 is TGTGCCATCAGTGAGTCTTTACGGGGACAGGGGAAGTCACCCCTCCACTTT. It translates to CAISESLRGQGKSPLHF.

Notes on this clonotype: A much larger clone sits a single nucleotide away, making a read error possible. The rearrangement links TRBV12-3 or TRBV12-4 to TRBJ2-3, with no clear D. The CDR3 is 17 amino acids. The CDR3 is CASSSPISMESTDAQYF. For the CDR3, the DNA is TGTGCCAGCAGCAGCCCAATCAGTATGGAGAGCACAGATGCGCAGTATTTT.

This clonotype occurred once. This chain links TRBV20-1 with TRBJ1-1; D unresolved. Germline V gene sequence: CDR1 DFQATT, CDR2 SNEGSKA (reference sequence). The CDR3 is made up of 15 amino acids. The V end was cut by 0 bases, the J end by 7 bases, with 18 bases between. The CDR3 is CSARESPGTRSEAFF. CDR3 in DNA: TGCAGTGCTAGAGAATCCCCAGGTACGAGGAGTGAAGCTTTCTTT.

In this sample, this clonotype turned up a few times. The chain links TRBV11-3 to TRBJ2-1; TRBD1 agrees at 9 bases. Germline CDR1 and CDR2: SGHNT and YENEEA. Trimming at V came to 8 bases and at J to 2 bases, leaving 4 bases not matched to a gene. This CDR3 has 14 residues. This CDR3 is CASLGTGPYNEQFF. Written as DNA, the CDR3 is TGTGCCAGCCTAGGGACAGGGCCCTACAATGAGCAGTTCTTC.